This T cell receptor (beta chain) was documented in a study of blood T cell repertoires in COVID-19. This CDR3 comprises 22 residues. The method was immunoSEQ multiplex PCR; TCRdb's version includes in-frame clones alone and lacks a portion of them. In the table there are under 150,000 clones, around 80% of which are singletons. V usage is TRBV21-1 and J usage is TRBJ2-5; the DNA was not compared with TRBD1, the D call given in the table. TRBV21-1 is noted as a pseudogene. This clonotype was sampled from a woman aged 80 or over with active or convalescent COVID-19. Source material: peripheral blood. CDR3 residues: CASSKAGRPTAAVPPIQETQYF. The DNA for the CDR3 is TGTGCCAGCAGCAAAGCGGGGCGACCGACCGCGGCTGTCCCGCCTATCCAAGAGACCCAGTACTTC.